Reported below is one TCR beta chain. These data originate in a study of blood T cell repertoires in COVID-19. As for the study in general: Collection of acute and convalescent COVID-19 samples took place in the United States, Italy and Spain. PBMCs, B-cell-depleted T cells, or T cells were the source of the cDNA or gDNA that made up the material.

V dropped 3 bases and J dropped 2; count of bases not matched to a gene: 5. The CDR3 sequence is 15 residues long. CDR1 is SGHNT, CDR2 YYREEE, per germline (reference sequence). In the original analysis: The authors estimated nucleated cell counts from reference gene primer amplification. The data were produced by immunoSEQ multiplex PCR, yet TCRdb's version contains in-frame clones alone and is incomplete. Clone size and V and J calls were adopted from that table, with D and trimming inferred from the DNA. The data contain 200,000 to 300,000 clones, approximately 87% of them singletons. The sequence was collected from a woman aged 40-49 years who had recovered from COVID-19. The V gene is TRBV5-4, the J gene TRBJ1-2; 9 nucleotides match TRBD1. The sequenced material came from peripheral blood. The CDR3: CASSSGTGRNYGYTF. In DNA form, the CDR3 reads TGTGCCAGCAGCTCGGGGACAGGGAGGAACTATGGCTACACCTTC.